This entry lists 24 T cell receptor beta chains sequenced from one sample in a study of identical twins. One entry per CDR3 protein results from TCRdb running MiXCR on the 5' RACE reads. The sample includes fewer than 800,000 distinct CDR3 sequences, less than 9% of them seen just once. The same sample was also used in a study of yellow fever vaccine responses in identical twins.

The source material was PBMCs. These receptor sequences come from a woman aged 18-35 years in good health.

This clonotype was counted ten times or more. The gene calls are TRBV2 and TRBJ2-2, with 7 bases lining up with TRBD1. Per the germline V gene, CDR1 is SNHLY and CDR2 is FYNNEI. The trim removed 7 bases at V and 6 bases at J, leaving 11 bases unmatched. The CDR3 length is 15 residues. The chain's CDR3 is CASITGEVFPGELFF. The DNA of the CDR3 is TGTGCCAGCATAACAGGGGAAGTTTTTCCCGGGGAGCTGTTTTTT.

In this sample, this clonotype turned up many times. The DNA for the CDR3 is TGTGCCAGCAGCCTTGGGACTAGCGTCCAAGAGACCCAGTACTTC. Translating it yields CASSLGTSVQETQYF. V is TRBV12-3 or TRBV12-4 and J is TRBJ2-5, with 10 bases identical to TRBD2. V was clipped by 6 bases and J by 1 base; unmatched bases: 5. The CDR3 has 15 residues.

This clonotype was detected ten times or more. The J gene is TRBJ2-2, the V gene TRBV12-3 or TRBV12-4; 12 nucleotides match TRBD2. J was trimmed by 1 base and V by 5 bases; bases with no gene match: 5. The CDR3 is 17 residues long. CDR3 DNA sequence: TGTGCCAGCAGTCCACGGACTAGCGGGAAGAACACCGGGGAGCTGTTTTTT. It specifies CASSPRTSGKNTGELFF.

This clonotype was seen at least ten times. The rearrangement links TRBV5-6 to TRBJ1-1; D is uncertain. The CDR3 has 13 amino acids. CDR1 is SGHDT and CDR2 is YYEEEE in the germline V gene. Trimming took off 3 bases at V and 1 base at J, with 7 bases between the two ends. CDR3 amino acids: CASSSTSNTEAFF. The CDR3 coding sequence is TGTGCCAGCAGCTCGACATCGAACACTGAAGCTTTCTTT.

This clonotype appeared a few times. The gene calls are TRBV29-1 and TRBJ1-2, with 9 bases identical to TRBD1. After removal of 3 bases from V and 0 bases from J, the junction contained 5 bases not matched to a gene. Germline CDR1 is SQVTM and CDR2 is ANQGSEA. The CDR3 sequence is 15 residues long. The CDR3 is CSVEDRGSTNYGYTF. CDR3 nucleotides: TGCAGCGTTGAGGACAGGGGATCTACTAACTATGGCTACACCTTC.

This clonotype was picked up many times. V usage is TRBV12-3 or TRBV12-4 and J usage is TRBJ1-5; 8 positions match TRBD1. This CDR3 is 14 amino acids long. After removal of 6 bases from V and 5 bases from J, the junction contained 6 bases not matched to a gene. Here the CDR3 reads CASSRDRRDQPQHF. In DNA form, the CDR3 reads TGTGCCAGCAGCCGGGACAGGAGAGATCAGCCCCAGCATTTT.

This clonotype showed up many times. The chain links TRBV6-2 or TRBV6-3 to TRBJ2-3, with D possibly being TRBD1 (8 bases). The CDR3 runs to 21 residues. Deletions cut 6 bases from V and 3 bases from J, with 34 bases between. CDR1 MNHEY and CDR2 SVGEGT come from the germline V gene. CDR3 DNA sequence: TGTGCCAGCAGCCCGAGGGGGGGACAGGCGAAATCTAGCGGATTAACAGATACGCAGTATTTT. Translated: CASSPRGGQAKSSGLTDTQYF.

In this sample, this clonotype turned up a few times. This sequence joins TRBV20-1 and TRBJ2-5; TRBD1 agrees at 8 bases. The CDR3 has 13 amino acids. Trimming at V came to 3 bases and at J to 4 bases, leaving 4 bases not matched to a gene. Germline lookup yields CDR1 DFQATT and CDR2 SNEGSKA (reference sequence). As DNA, the CDR3 is TGCAGTGCTAGTCCAGGGGGCGTAGAGACCCAGTACTTC. Amino acids: CSASPGGVETQYF.

The chain has TRBV11-2 and TRBJ2-3; D gene unclear. CDR3 length: 11 amino acids. Germline CDR1 is SGHAT and CDR2 is FQNNGV. Trimming shortened V by 5 bases and J by 11 bases, and 11 bases separated the two germline ends. CDR3 loop: CASSSQSLQYF. As DNA, the CDR3 is TGTGCCAGCAGCAGCCAGTCATTGCAGTATTTT.

The chain uses TRBV20-1 and TRBJ2-1; D is ambiguous. V was clipped by 0 bases and J by 2 bases, with 11 bases between them. The CDR3 length is 15 residues. The germline V gene has CDR1 DFQATT and CDR2 SNEGSKA (reference sequence). In DNA, the CDR3 is TGCAGTGCTAGAGATCTGAGCGCCACCTACAATGAGCAGTTCTTC. It codes for CSARDLSATYNEQFF.

The sample holds a few counts of this clonotype. This chain uses TRBV24-1 with TRBJ2-1, with TRBD2 identical over 11 bases. The CDR3 runs 15 residues. Per germline, CDR1 KGHDR and CDR2 SFDVKD. The V segment lost 8 bases and the J segment 5 bases; nucleotides outside the gene matches: 7. CDR3 bases: TGTGCCACCACCCAAGGGGGACTAGCGGACAATGAGCAGTTCTTC. Residues: CATTQGGLADNEQFF.

This clonotype was seen at least ten times. The chain recombines TRBV6-1 with TRBJ2-5; D possibly uses TRBD1 or TRBD2 (5 bases each). The germline gives CDR1 MNHNS, CDR2 SASEGT. Between the trimmed V and J ends, which lost 5 bases and 2 bases, there was a span of 15 bases. The CDR3 consists of 15 residues. CDR3 sequence: CASSRFGAKQETQYF. CDR3 in DNA: TGTGCCAGCAGTAGATTCGGGGCGAAACAAGAGACCCAGTACTTC.

This clonotype was picked up a small number of times. The rearrangement links TRBV11-2 to TRBJ2-3; 8 bases are a match to TRBD2. J lost 0 bases, V lost 1 base, and 6 bases had no gene match. Germline CDR1 and CDR2: SGHAT and FQNNGV. The CDR3 has 17 residues. CDR3 sequence reads: CASSLVVVAGSTDTQYF. CDR3 in DNA: TGTGCCAGCAGCTTAGTGGTTGTAGCGGGGAGCACAGATACGCAGTATTTT.

This clonotype has ten or more counts. This rearrangement joins TRBV19 to TRBJ2-1, with a tentative D call TRBD2 (5 bases). The V and J ends lost 5 bases and 3 bases respectively, with 17 bases between them. Germline lookup yields CDR1 LNHDA and CDR2 SQIVND (reference sequence). This CDR3 region has 16 residues. In nucleotides, the CDR3 is TGTGCCAGTAGTTTACAGACTCCTAGCTTCTACAATGAGCAGTTCTTC. It translates to CASSLQTPSFYNEQFF.

This clonotype was detected only a few times. The gene calls are TRBV7-8 and TRBJ2-7; D not resolved. Germline lookup yields CDR1 SGHVS and CDR2 FQNEAQ. The CDR3 is 16 residues long. Trimming removed 5 bases from V and 4 bases from J, with 21 bases in between. The CDR3 DNA reads TGTGCCAGCAGCCAAAGGTCTCAGGCTTTGACTTACGAGCAGTACTTC. As protein: CASSQRSQALTYEQYF.

The sample holds a few counts of this clonotype. The chain is built from TRBV11-2 and TRBJ2-5; 7 bases are shared with TRBD1. After removal of 6 bases from V and 5 bases from J, the junction contained 9 bases not matched to a gene. Per the germline V gene, CDR1 is SGHAT and CDR2 is FQNNGV. This CDR3 spans 14 amino acids. The CDR3 is CASSQTGFTETQYF. CDR3 in DNA: TGTGCCAGCAGTCAGACAGGGTTCACGGAGACCCAGTACTTC.

This clonotype came up many times. The J gene is TRBJ2-5, the V gene TRBV20-1; 9 nucleotides align to TRBD1. Germline-derived CDR1 and CDR2 are DFQATT and SNEGSKA (reference sequence). The CDR3 consists of 12 residues. Trimming removed 4 bases from V and 5 bases from J; junction bases left unmatched: 2. The CDR3 DNA reads as TGCAGTGCTATCGGACAGGGGGAGACCCAGTACTTC. Translated, it gives CSAIGQGETQYF.

This clonotype was seen a handful of times. This CDR3 reads CASNRQGAGNQPQHF. CDR3 coding DNA: TGTGCCAGCAACCGACAGGGGGCAGGCAATCAGCCCCAGCATTTT. The rearrangement uses TRBV28 and TRBJ1-5; 10 bases line up with TRBD1. There are 15 residues in the CDR3. J was trimmed by 2 bases and V by 7 bases; bases with no gene match: 5. Germline V CDR1 and CDR2: MDHEN, SYDVKM.

Only one count was recorded for this clonotype. V is TRBV7-8 and J is TRBJ1-1, with 7 bases identical to TRBD1. The V gene end was trimmed by 4 bases and the J gene end by 8 bases; junction bases not matched to a gene: 7. Looked up from germline, CDR1 is SGHVS and CDR2 is FQNEAQ. The CDR3 covers 13 residues. The CDR3 DNA follows: TGTGCCAGCAGCTCACAGGGGATGACGGAAGCTTTCTTT. Its translation: CASSSQGMTEAFF.

The chain has TRBV28 and TRBJ2-7, with 8 bases that match TRBD1. The germline CDR1 and CDR2 sequences are MDHEN and SYDVKM. The CDR3 runs to 15 residues. The trim removed 6 bases at V and 2 bases at J, leaving 9 bases unmatched. Here the CDR3 reads CASSTHRQGTYEQYV. The CDR3, as DNA: TGTGCCAGCAGCACACACAGACAGGGGACCTACGAGCAGTACGTC.

V usage is TRBV20-1 and J usage is TRBJ2-5; 10 nucleotides match TRBD1. Germline V gives CDR1 DFQATT, CDR2 SNEGSKA (reference sequence). Trimming cost V 3 bases and J 4 bases; bases outside gene matches: 8. This CDR3 has 15 amino acids. The CDR3 loop is CSASPWDRGGETQYF. DNA of the CDR3: TGCAGTGCTAGCCCCTGGGACAGGGGAGGAGAGACCCAGTACTTC.

This clonotype has just a few counts. The chain uses TRBV20-1 and TRBJ2-7, with 10 bases identical to TRBD2. The V gene end was trimmed by 6 bases and the J gene end by 2 bases; junction bases not matched to a gene: 7. The CDR3 has 14 residues. The germline CDR1 and CDR2 sequences are DFQATT and SNEGSKA (reference sequence). The CDR3 loop reads CSASGLARTYEQYF. In DNA form, the CDR3 reads TGCAGTGCCTCGGGACTAGCGAGAACCTACGAGCAGTACTTC.

This clonotype appeared a few times. The chain carries TRBV20-1 and TRBJ2-3, with 7 nucleotides matching TRBD2. V was clipped by 5 bases and J by 2 bases; unmatched bases: 4. Germline CDR1 and CDR2: DFQATT and SNEGSKA (reference sequence). This CDR3 is built from 13 residues. The CDR3: CSACGGLTDTQYF. DNA of the CDR3: TGCAGTGCTTGCGGGGGACTCACAGATACGCAGTATTTT.

Ten or more counts support this clonotype. The CDR3 DNA reads as TGCGCCAGCAGCTTGGAGGGGGTGGGCAATGAGCAGTTCTTC. Protein sequence: CASSLEGVGNEQFF. The V gene is TRBV5-1, the J gene TRBJ2-1; D perhaps matches TRBD1 (6 bases). The CDR3 contains 14 residues. V lost 0 bases and J 6 bases, leaving 10 bases between the germline ends. CDR1 SGHRS and CDR2 YFSETQ come from the germline V gene.